Shown below are 23 T cell receptor beta chains from a single sample sequenced in a study of Ad26.COV2.S vaccination and SARS-CoV-2 variants. Measured with immunoSEQ multiplex PCR; TCRdb has only the in-frame clones, and not every one. The sample has 440,000 or so clones, roughly nine tenths seen once; the top ten hold 1.5% to 2%. Treatment in this sample: about 20 received Ad26.COV2.S at low or high dose, single or two shots; several received placebo; per-sample allocation not given. Samples were taken on day 63 after the first vaccine or placebo injection. The sequencing used peripheral blood, collected in a trial of Ad26.COV2.S vaccine versus placebo. The receptors shown here come from a person aged 18 to 59 who received the Ad26.COV2.S COVID-19 vaccine or a placebo.

The rearrangement uses TRBV27 and TRBJ1-5; the D is unclear. Germline CDR1 and CDR2: MNHEY and SMNVEV (reference sequence). This CDR3 contains 15 residues. V dropped 6 bases and J dropped 0 bases, with 12 bases sitting between them. The CDR3 loop is CASSGVPRSNQPQHF. The CDR3 bases are TGTGCCAGCAGCGGAGTACCTCGTAGCAATCAGCCCCAGCATTTT.

The count of this clone is one. The rearrangement links TRBV24-1 to TRBJ2-3; TRBD2 matches at 16 bases. Germline CDR1 KGHDR, CDR2 SFDVKD. The CDR3 spans 16 residues. The V and J ends lost 4 bases and 5 bases, in that order; junction bases with no gene match: 2. CDR3 protein: CATSEGLAGGLDTQYF. The CDR3 DNA sequence: TGTGCCACCAGTGAGGGACTAGCGGGGGGGCTAGATACGCAGTATTTT.

This chain joins TRBV7-9 and TRBJ2-2; 7 nucleotides match TRBD1. With 6 bases clipped from V and 6 bases from J, the junction kept 4 bases outside the gene matches. Looked up from germline, CDR1 is SEHNR and CDR2 is FQNEAQ (reference sequence). CDR3 length: 13 residues. CDR3 residues: CASSQTGAGELFF. The CDR3 DNA reads as TGTGCCAGCAGTCAAACAGGGGCCGGGGAGCTGTTTTTT.

This clone was counted a single time. The chain couples TRBV27 to TRBJ1-2, with D unclear. V lost 4 bases and J 9 bases, leaving 24 bases between the germline ends. From germline, CDR1 is MNHEY and CDR2 SMNVEV (reference sequence). The CDR3 is made up of 16 amino acids. In DNA, the CDR3 is TGTGCCAGCAGTTCCCCACCAATCACCGGACGCCCTAGCTACACCTTC. Amino acids: CASSSPPITGRPSYTF.

A few counts support this clone. This rearrangement joins TRBV2 to TRBJ1-1; the D is unclear. The CDR3 spans 14 residues. Deletions cut 6 bases from V and 11 bases from J, with 22 bases between. In germline, CDR1 is SNHLY, CDR2 FYNNEI. Here the CDR3 DNA reads TGTGCCAGCAGATCGGACCTGAGGGCCCTCTGGGCTTTCTTT. It translates to CASRSDLRALWAFF.

V and J are TRBV11-1 and TRBJ1-1; D not resolved. V lost 10 bases, J lost 0 bases, and 12 bases lay in between. There are 13 residues in the CDR3. Germline CDR1 and CDR2: SGHAT and FQDESV (reference sequence). CDR3 coding DNA: TGTGCCACCACGGACCAAATGAACACTGAAGCTTTCTTT. Its protein product is CATTDQMNTEAFF.

The V and J genes are TRBV4-3 and TRBJ1-1; D gene unclear. Trimming took 3 bases from V and 5 from J, leaving 10 bases between them. Germline CDR1 LGHNA, CDR2 YSLEER. The CDR3 is made up of 13 amino acids. Here the CDR3 reads CASSHDEGTEAFF. The CDR3 coding sequence is TGCGCCAGCAGCCACGATGAGGGAACTGAAGCTTTCTTT.

The chain recombines TRBV6-5 with TRBJ2-1, with TRBD2 identical over 10 bases. This CDR3 is 15 amino acids long. The V gene end was trimmed by 5 bases and the J gene end by 5 bases; junction bases not matched to a gene: 6. CDR1 MNHEY and CDR2 SVGAGI come from the germline V gene. As DNA, the CDR3 is TGTGCCAGCAGTAGAGCGGGAGGGCTCAACAATGAGCAGTTCTTC. The encoded protein is CASSRAGGLNNEQFF.

The CDR3 spells CASSQGTGGNTGELFF. CDR3 coding DNA: TGCGCCAGCAGCCAGGGGACTGGGGGGAACACCGGGGAGCTGTTTTTT. The chain recombines TRBV4-1 with TRBJ2-2; a weak D match, TRBD2 (6 bases). Looked up from germline, CDR1 is MGHRA and CDR2 is YSYEKL. This CDR3 comprises 16 residues. Trimming removed 3 bases at V and 1 base at J, with 12 bases between.

The chain links TRBV6-5 to TRBJ1-2; perhaps TRBD1 as D (6 bases). V dropped 0 bases and J dropped 6 bases, with 17 bases sitting between them. CDR1 MNHEY and CDR2 SVGAGI come from the germline V gene. The length of the CDR3 is 16 residues. CDR3 nucleotide sequence: TGTGCCAGCAGTTACTCGATCTGGTCCAGGGGAGATGGCTACACCTTC. Protein product: CASSYSIWSRGDGYTF.

V gene TRBV9 combines with J gene TRBJ2-2; D is undetermined. Germline CDR1 reads SGDLS; CDR2 reads YYNGEE. V shed 4 bases and J shed 8 bases, with 9 bases lying between them. This CDR3 is 12 amino acids long. This CDR3 is CASSPAGGELFF. The DNA of the CDR3 is TGTGCCAGCAGCCCCGCTGGGGGGGAGCTGTTTTTT.

The DNA of the CDR3 is TGTGCCAGCAGCTTAGTCGACGACGAGGGCTACACCTTC. This sequence encodes CASSLVDDEGYTF. V is TRBV11-2 and J is TRBJ1-2; D ambiguous. The V gene's germline CDR1 is SGHAT and CDR2 FQNNGV. V lost 1 base and J lost 8, with 11 bases in between. The CDR3 extends over 13 amino acids.

The chain couples TRBV9 to TRBJ1-1; D gene ambiguous. V was pared by 0 bases and J by 5 bases, with 14 bases between. Germline V gene sequence: CDR1 SGDLS, CDR2 YYNGEE. The CDR3 spans 15 residues. The CDR3 spells CASSVGVRMGTEAFF. In nucleotides, the CDR3 is TGTGCCAGCAGCGTAGGGGTCAGGATGGGTACTGAAGCTTTCTTT.

The chain links TRBV7-2 to TRBJ2-7, with TRBD2 identical over 11 bases. The junction had 14 bases not matched to a gene; V was cut back by 5 bases and J by 2 bases. This CDR3 is built from 18 residues. Germline values: CDR1 SGHTA, CDR2 FQGNSA. CDR3 in amino acids: CASSPRPGTSGGTYEQYF. The CDR3 DNA is TGTGCCAGCAGCCCTCGACCCGGGACTAGCGGAGGGACCTACGAGCAGTACTTC.

This chain connects TRBV30 to TRBJ1-5, with TRBD1 matching over 7 bases. Germline CDR1 and CDR2: GTSNPN and SVGIG (reference sequence). The ends lost 2 bases at V and 3 bases at J; junction bases unmatched: 4. The length of the CDR3 is 14 residues. In nucleotides, the CDR3 is TGTGCCTGGAGTAAGGGACAGCTCAATCAGCCCCAGCATTTT. Protein product: CAWSKGQLNQPQHF.

CDR3 amino acids: CASSRTGGSPTNEKLFF. The CDR3 region has the DNA TGTGCCAGCTCAAGGACAGGGGGATCCCCAACTAATGAAAAACTGTTTTTT. The V call is TRBV18, the J call TRBJ1-4; 10 nucleotides agree with TRBD1. The junction had 6 bases not matched to a gene; V was cut back by 5 bases and J by 0 bases. Germline V lookup: CDR1 KGHSH, CDR2 LQKENI. The CDR3 is 17 amino acids.

V usage is TRBV7-2 and J usage is TRBJ1-6; D is possibly TRBD1 (6 bases). The V end lost 5 bases, the J end lost 10 bases, and 21 bases lay between the germline ends. The CDR3 loop spans 16 amino acids. Germline V lookup: CDR1 SGHTA, CDR2 FQGNSA. Here the CDR3 reads CASSPNGGRVNSPLHF. DNA for the CDR3: TGTGCCAGCAGCCCGAATGGGGGGCGCGTGAACTCACCCCTCCACTTT.

The chain recombines TRBV14 with TRBJ1-1; no reliable D call. Germline V lookup: CDR1 SGHDN, CDR2 FVKESK. The CDR3 is 11 residues long. Deletions cut 4 bases from V and 0 bases from J, with 0 bases between. The CDR3 here is CASSLNTEAFF. CDR3 DNA: TGTGCCAGCAGCCTGAACACTGAAGCTTTCTTT.

This chain uses TRBV5-1 with TRBJ2-7; D is unclear. The CDR3 spans 14 residues. Looked up from germline, CDR1 is SGHRS and CDR2 is YFSETQ. With 6 bases removed from V and 2 bases from J, the gap between germline ends came to 15 bases. CDR3 loop: CASTWTDLTYEQYF. Here the CDR3 DNA reads TGCGCCAGCACTTGGACGGACCTTACCTACGAGCAGTACTTC.

Only a few counts were recorded for this clone. In nucleotides, the CDR3 is TGTGCGGAGGAAACCGGGGAGCTGTTTTTT. Encoded protein: CAEETGELFF. The rearrangement joins TRBV7-2 to TRBJ2-2; possible D gene TRBD2, 5 bases. Germline V gene sequence: CDR1 SGHTA, CDR2 FQGNSA. The CDR3 is made up of 10 amino acids.

The V and J genes are TRBV2 and TRBJ2-7; a weak D match, TRBD2 (6 bases). Germline CDR1 SNHLY, CDR2 FYNNEI. The V and J ends lost 5 bases and 3 bases respectively, with 11 bases between them. The CDR3 runs to 13 residues. CDR3 amino acids: CASSPDYYYEQYF. DNA for the CDR3: TGTGCCAGCAGTCCGGACTACTACTACGAGCAGTACTTC.

The chain links TRBV7-6 to TRBJ2-1, with 11 positions matching TRBD2. Germline V gene data show CDR1 as SGHVS and CDR2 as FNYEAQ. CDR3 size: 15 residues. J lost 3 bases, V lost 5 bases, and 3 bases had no gene match. The CDR3 here is CASSTGTSGYNEQFF. DNA for the CDR3: TGTGCCAGCAGCACCGGGACTAGCGGCTACAATGAGCAGTTCTTC.

The V and J genes are TRBV7-2 and TRBJ2-1, with 14 bases lining up with TRBD2. V shed 1 base and J 10 bases; nucleotides not matched to a gene: 0. Germline CDR1 and CDR2: SGHTA and FQGNSA. The CDR3 is made up of 14 amino acids. The CDR3 is CASSLGTSGGEQFF. CDR3 DNA: TGTGCCAGCAGCTTAGGGACTAGCGGGGGGGAGCAGTTCTTC. Full variable domain (rest looked up from reference TRBV7-2 and TRBJ2-1): GAGVSQSPSNKVTEKGKDVELRCDPISGHTALYWYRQSLGQGLEFLIYFQGNSAPDKSGLPSDRFSAERTGGSVSTLTIQRTQQEDSAVYLCASSLGTSGGEQFFGPGTRLTVL.